This T cell receptor (beta chain) was documented in a study of cytomegalovirus exposure and HLA in healthy donors. Among the donors, all were healthy bone marrow donors. As regards this clone: The antigen is undetermined.

CDR1 SGHRS and CDR2 YFSETQ come from the germline V gene. Trimming took 7 bases from V and 0 from J, leaving 11 bases between them. The CDR3 runs to 14 residues. General study points: A further, later analysis showed that HLA-associated TCR beta chains (compared with equally common others) were more clonally expanded.

The PCR used 60 Vbeta and 13 Jbeta primers. Assay used: immunoSEQ multiplex PCR; TCRdb lists only in-frame clones, some missing. The table shows about 120,000 clones, with roughly 76% occurring only once. Sequencing input: PBMCs. This TCR came from a woman between 40 and 55 years old in good health and CMV-seropositive. V gene TRBV5-1 combines with J gene TRBJ1-3; D possibly corresponds to TRBD1 (6 bases). The CDR3 here is CASGGGASGNTIYF. The CDR3 DNA sequence: TGCGCCAGCGGGGGGGGCGCCTCTGGAAACACCATATATTTT.